These 15 T cell receptor beta chains were sequenced from one sample in a study of T cell responses to AZD1222 COVID-19 vaccine. TCRdb keeps only in-frame clones here, not all; method: immunoSEQ multiplex PCR. This sample has about 140,000 clones; more than 90% occur once, and the top ten carry about 5.5%. The sample in question was peripheral blood, obtained on day 0 of AZD1222 vaccination. The receptor set was obtained from an adult in good health.

The chain couples TRBV7-2 to TRBJ1-1; D is uncertain. Germline V gene lookup returns CDR1 SGHTA and CDR2 FQGNSA. This CDR3 contains 16 residues. Deletions cut 5 bases from V and 0 bases from J, with 16 bases between. CDR3 sequence (DNA): TGTGCCAGCAGCCTAGTTGAGACGGCTCTGAACACTGAAGCTTTCTTT. Its protein product is CASSLVETALNTEAFF.

The chain has TRBV18 and TRBJ2-4; 9 positions agree with TRBD1. The CDR3 spans 15 residues. V was clipped by 5 bases and J by 7 bases; unmatched bases: 9. Germline assignment: CDR1 KGHSH and CDR2 LQKENI. The CDR3 DNA reads as TGTGCCAGCTCAATATCACAGGGGGCGGGGAACATTCAGTACTTC. Encoded protein: CASSISQGAGNIQYF.

The rearrangement links TRBV2 to TRBJ2-3, with TRBD1 matching 9 bases. J lost 3 bases, V lost 2 bases, and 6 bases had no gene match. Germline values: CDR1 SNHLY, CDR2 FYNNEI. The CDR3 contains 16 residues. CDR3 coding DNA: TGTGCCAGCAGTGAACCCCGGGACAGGGCTACAGATACGCAGTATTTT. It is translated as CASSEPRDRATDTQYF.

The chain couples TRBV10-1 to TRBJ1-2, with D tentatively TRBD1 (5 bases). CDR3 size: 14 residues. Trimming pared 10 bases from V and 2 bases from J, leaving 17 bases between. CDR1 and CDR2 (germline): WNHNN, SYGVQD (reference sequence). The CDR3 bases are TGCGCCACGCTGAGGGGACCTCCAAACTATGGCTACACCTTC. It specifies CATLRGPPNYGYTF.

This clone was counted a few times. This chain joins TRBV7-9 and TRBJ2-7; D gene unclear. This CDR3 has 13 residues. The germline V and J ends were trimmed by 1 base and 0 bases, with 4 bases remaining between them. Germline V gives CDR1 SEHNR, CDR2 FQNEAQ (reference sequence). For the CDR3, the DNA is TGTGCCAGCAGCTTAGTCCTCTCCTACGAGCAGTACTTC. Its protein product is CASSLVLSYEQYF.

This sequence joins TRBV27 and TRBJ2-5, with 7 nucleotides matching TRBD2. Germline assignment: CDR1 MNHEY and CDR2 SMNVEV (reference sequence). The J segment lost 5 bases and the V segment lost 4 bases, leaving 10 bases of the junction unmatched. This CDR3 is 15 amino acids long. The CDR3 is CASSSGRAGVETQYF. The CDR3 region has the DNA TGTGCCAGCAGTTCCGGGCGCGCGGGGGTCGAGACCCAGTACTTC.

This clone was seen a handful of times. V gene TRBV29-1 combines with J gene TRBJ1-5, with a tentative D call TRBD1 (6 bases). Trimming removed 4 bases at V and 0 bases at J, with 13 bases between. The CDR3 is 15 residues long. The germline V gene has CDR1 SQVTM and CDR2 ANQGSEA. Here the CDR3 DNA reads TGCAGCGTTGCCCTAGACAGGACTAGCAATCAGCCCCAGCATTTT. Amino acids: CSVALDRTSNQPQHF.

The rearrangement uses TRBV7-2 and TRBJ2-1; 13 bases align to TRBD2. V lost 5 bases to trimming and J lost 9 bases; unmatched junction nucleotides: 7. CDR1 SGHTA and CDR2 FQGNSA come from the germline V gene. The CDR3 has 15 amino acids. The CDR3 region is CASSLRLAGGGEQFF. The CDR3 nucleotides read TGTGCCAGCAGCCTACGACTAGCGGGGGGTGGTGAGCAGTTCTTC.

This chain joins TRBV6-6 and TRBJ2-7; possibly TRBD2 for D (6 bases). The ends were cut back, 5 bases at V and 6 bases at J, with 29 bases in the middle. This CDR3 contains 18 residues. CDR1 is MNHNY, CDR2 SVGAGI, per germline (reference sequence). The CDR3 protein is CASSRLALLADSRAEQYF. The CDR3 DNA reads TGTGCCAGCAGTCGATTGGCCCTATTAGCGGATAGTCGGGCCGAGCAGTACTTC.

As concerns this clone: Mismatch with germline at one junction end may stem from a read error. This rearrangement joins TRBV28 to TRBJ2-7, with D possibly being TRBD2 (7 bases). This CDR3 comprises 11 residues. Per germline, CDR1 MDHEN and CDR2 SYDVKM. CDR3 amino acids: CASSFKGGARF. CDR3 nucleotide sequence: TGTGCCAGCAGTTTTAAGGGGGGGGCCCGATTC.

CDR3: CASSSGTSYYNEQFF. CDR3 in DNA: TGTGCCAGCAGTTCCGGGACTAGCTACTACAATGAGCAGTTCTTC. The chain is built from TRBV28 and TRBJ2-1; 9 bases are a match to TRBD2. V dropped 4 bases and J dropped 3; count of bases not matched to a gene: 4. This CDR3 comprises 15 residues. The germline V gene has CDR1 MDHEN and CDR2 SYDVKM.

The J gene is TRBJ1-4, the V gene TRBV19; D gene ambiguous. The CDR3 is 14 amino acids. Trimming cost V 6 bases and J 8 bases, with 16 bases left between them. Germline assignment: CDR1 LNHDA and CDR2 SQIVND (reference sequence). Here the CDR3 reads CASRLSDRGEKLFF. The CDR3 DNA reads TGTGCCAGTAGGCTATCGGACCGAGGGGAAAAACTGTTTTTT.

V usage is TRBV7-8 and J usage is TRBJ2-5; D may correspond to TRBD1 or TRBD2 (6 bases each). Germline-derived CDR1 and CDR2 are SGHVS and FQNEAQ. Trimming took off 4 bases at V and 5 bases at J, with 14 bases between the two ends. This CDR3 region has 14 residues. For the CDR3, the DNA is TGTGCCAGCAGCTGGGACACCGGAGGGGAGACCCAGTACTTC. Protein sequence: CASSWDTGGETQYF.

V gene TRBV23-1 combines with J gene TRBJ2-2; D unresolved. TRBV23-1 is identified as an open reading frame with a role that is uncertain. This CDR3 comprises 18 residues. V was trimmed by 2 bases and J by 3 bases, leaving 19 bases between them. The CDR3 spells CASSQPEKNKVYTGELFF. The CDR3 bases are TGCGCCAGCAGTCAACCTGAGAAAAACAAGGTCTACACCGGGGAGCTGTTTTTT.

The chain combines TRBV7-9 with TRBJ1-2, with D maybe TRBD1 (6 bases). The CDR3 loop spans 13 amino acids. V lost 6 bases, J lost 2 bases, and 10 bases lay in between. Germline assignment: CDR1 SEHNR and CDR2 FQNEAQ (reference sequence). The CDR3 here is CASRTQGNYGYTF. In nucleotides, the CDR3 is TGTGCCAGCAGGACACAGGGAAACTATGGCTACACCTTC. The full variable domain, completed using reference TRBV7-9 and TRBJ1-2, is DTGVSQNPRHKITKRGQNVTFRCDPISEHNRLYWYRQTLGQGPEFLTYFQNEAQLEKSRLLSDRFSAERPKGSFSTLEIQRTEQGDSAMYLCASRTQGNYGYTFGSGTRLTVV.